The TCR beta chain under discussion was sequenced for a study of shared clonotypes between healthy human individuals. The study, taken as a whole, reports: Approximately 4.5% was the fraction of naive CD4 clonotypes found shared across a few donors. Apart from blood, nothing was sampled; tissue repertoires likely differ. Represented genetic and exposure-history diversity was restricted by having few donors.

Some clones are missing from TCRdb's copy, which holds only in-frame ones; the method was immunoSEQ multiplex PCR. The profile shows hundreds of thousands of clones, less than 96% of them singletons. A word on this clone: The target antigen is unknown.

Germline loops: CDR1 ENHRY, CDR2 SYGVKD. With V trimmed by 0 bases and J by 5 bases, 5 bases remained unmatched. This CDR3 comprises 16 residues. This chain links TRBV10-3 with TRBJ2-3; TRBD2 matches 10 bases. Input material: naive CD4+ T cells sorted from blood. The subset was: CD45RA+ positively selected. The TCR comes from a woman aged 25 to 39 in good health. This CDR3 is CAISESPSGSQDTQYF. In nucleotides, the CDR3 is TGTGCCATCAGTGAGTCGCCTAGCGGGAGCCAAGATACGCAGTATTTT.